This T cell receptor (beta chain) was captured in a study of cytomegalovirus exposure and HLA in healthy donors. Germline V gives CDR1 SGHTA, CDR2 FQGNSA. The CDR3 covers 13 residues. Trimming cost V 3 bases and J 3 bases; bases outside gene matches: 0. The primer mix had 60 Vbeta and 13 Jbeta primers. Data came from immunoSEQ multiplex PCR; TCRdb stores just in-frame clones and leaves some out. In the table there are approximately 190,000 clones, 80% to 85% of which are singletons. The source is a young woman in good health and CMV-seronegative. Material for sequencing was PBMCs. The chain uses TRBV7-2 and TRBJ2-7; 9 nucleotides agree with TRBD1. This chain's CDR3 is CASSLTGGYEQYF. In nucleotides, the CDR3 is TGTGCCAGCAGCTTGACAGGGGGCTACGAGCAGTACTTC.